This entry lists 22 T cell receptor beta chains sequenced from one sample in a study of shared clonotypes between healthy human individuals (dated by TCRdb to 2018 to 2021). Libraries came from the immunoSEQ multiplex PCR assay. The clones in this table, taken by TCRdb from immuneACCESS, are in-frame only. Not every clone is retained; where verified, under half of the shortfall comes from an unresolved V gene, and the cause of the rest is unknown. The sample includes millions of clones, with about 95% observed a single time. About 1.1% of the sample rests with the top ten. CD8 naive samples were CD45RO-negative cells positively selected for CCR7, giving a CD45RA+CCR7+ population that excluded TemRA cells. The sample comprised naive CD8+ T cells sorted from blood. Interpreted using the paper, the cell subset or site label stands for: CD45RA+CCR7+. These receptor sequences come from a man between 18 and 35 years old in good health.

V gene TRBV4-3 combines with J gene TRBJ2-3; 7 nucleotides agree with TRBD2. Germline V lookup: CDR1 LGHNA, CDR2 YSLEER. The V gene end was trimmed by 1 base and the J gene end by 6 bases; junction bases not matched to a gene: 10. This CDR3 has 16 amino acids. This chain's CDR3 is CASSQGFSGTNDTQYF. The CDR3 region has the DNA TGCGCCAGCAGCCAAGGATTTTCTGGGACTAATGATACGCAGTATTTT.

The chain carries TRBV7-9 and TRBJ2-5, with 7 bases aligning to TRBD2. CDR3 length equals 13 residues. J was trimmed by 3 bases and V by 8 bases; bases with no gene match: 6. Germline lookup yields CDR1 SEHNR and CDR2 FQNEAQ (reference sequence). Here the CDR3 reads CASGRANKETQYF. In DNA, the CDR3 is TGTGCCAGCGGGAGGGCCAATAAAGAGACCCAGTACTTC.

This chain joins TRBV18 and TRBJ1-1, with D possibly matching TRBD1 (5 bases). The CDR3 is made up of 17 amino acids. The germline V and J ends were trimmed by 7 bases and 3 bases, with 24 bases remaining between them. Germline CDR1 KGHSH, CDR2 LQKENI. The CDR3 is CASYPTLGEYLDTEAFF. CDR3 coding DNA: TGTGCCAGCTACCCAACCTTGGGGGAGTATCTGGACACTGAAGCTTTCTTT. Filled out from reference TRBV18 and TRBJ1-1, the complete variable domain reads NAGVMQNPRHLVRRRGQEARLRCSPMKGHSHVYWYRQLPEEGLKFMVYLQKENIIDESGMPKERFSAEFPKEGPSILRIQQVVRGDSAAYFCASYPTLGEYLDTEAFFGQGTRLTVV.

The chain carries TRBV7-6 and TRBJ2-5, with 11 nucleotides matching TRBD2. Per germline, CDR1 SGHVS and CDR2 FNYEAQ. This CDR3 region has 16 residues. V shed 3 bases and J 2 bases; nucleotides not matched to a gene: 5. In DNA, the CDR3 is TGTGCCAGCAGCTTCAGACTAGCGGGGAGACAAGAGACCCAGTACTTC. Translating it yields CASSFRLAGRQETQYF. The variable domain in full, with the rest retrieved from reference TRBV7-6 and TRBJ2-5, is GAGVSQSPRYKVTKRGQDVALRCDPISGHVSLYWYRQALGQGPEFLTYFNYEAQQDKSGLPNDRFSAERPEGSISTLTIQRTEQRDSAMYRCASSFRLAGRQETQYFGPGTRLLVL.

The CDR3 here is CASNLYPPGLAGERGEQYF. Here the CDR3 DNA reads TGTGCCAGCAACCTATACCCACCGGGACTAGCGGGGGAGCGGGGCGAGCAGTACTTC. The J gene is TRBJ2-7, the V gene TRBV27; 14 nucleotides align to TRBD2. Losses at the gene ends were 7 bases for V and 6 bases for J; bases not matched to a gene: 20. The CDR3 runs to 19 residues. Germline loops: CDR1 MNHEY, CDR2 SMNVEV (reference sequence).

This clone occurred once. V is TRBV10-1 and J is TRBJ2-5; D perhaps matches TRBD2 (6 bases). Germline-derived CDR1 and CDR2 are WNHNN and SYGVQD (reference sequence). The CDR3 spans 12 residues. V was clipped by 10 bases and J by 2 bases, with 11 bases between them. CDR3 coding DNA: TGCGCCATTGGGACTTCACAAGAGACCCAGTACTTC. It specifies CAIGTSQETQYF.

The rearrangement links TRBV7-2 to TRBJ2-1; the match to TRBD2 covers 7 bases. CDR1 is SGHTA, CDR2 FQGNSA, per germline. V trimming: 3 bases; J trimming: 10 bases; junction bases outside the gene matches: 15. The CDR3 sequence is 16 residues long. In DNA, the CDR3 is TGTGCCAGCAGCTTCCCAGCGGGATCCACCTGGGTCGAGCAGTTCTTC. Protein sequence: CASSFPAGSTWVEQFF.

Details on this clone: A much larger clone lies a single base off, so this may be a read error. This CDR3 is also generated by other DNA sequences in the sample. The rearrangement joins TRBV7-9 to TRBJ1-5; D not resolved. Deletions cut 1 base from V and 5 bases from J, with 3 bases between. The germline gives CDR1 SEHNR, CDR2 FQNEAQ (reference sequence). The CDR3 has 12 residues. The DNA for the CDR3 is TGTGCCAGCAGCTTAGGCTATCAGCCCCAGCATTTT. It is translated as CASSLGYQPQHF.

The V and J genes are TRBV30 and TRBJ2-1, with TRBD1 identical over 9 bases. The CDR3 loop spans 15 amino acids. The germline V gene encodes CDR1 GTSNPN and CDR2 SVGIG (reference sequence). V lost 5 bases and J lost 4; bases outside the gene matches: 9. CDR3 nucleotide sequence: TGTGCCTGGCTACTGGACAGGGGTCGTTACAATGAGCAGTTCTTC. This codes for CAWLLDRGRYNEQFF. Together with reference TRBV30 and TRBJ2-1, the CDR3 gives the full variable domain: SQTIHQWPATLVQPVGSPLSLECTVEGTSNPNLYWYRQAAGRGLQLLFYSVGIGQISSEVPQNLSASRPQDRQFILSSKKLLLSDSGFYLCAWLLDRGRYNEQFFGPGTRLTVL.

This rearrangement joins TRBV5-1 to TRBJ1-1; possible D gene TRBD1, 5 bases. The germline V and J ends were trimmed by 2 bases and 2 bases, with 19 bases remaining between them. The CDR3 is 17 amino acids. Germline CDR1 reads SGHRS; CDR2 reads YFSETQ. CDR3 nucleotides: TGCGCCAGCAGCTTCAACTCTGTTAAAGACAGAAACACTGAAGCTTTCTTT. Residues: CASSFNSVKDRNTEAFF. The whole variable domain, filled in from reference TRBV5-1 and TRBJ1-1, reads KAGVTQTPRYLIKTRGQQVTLSCSPISGHRSVSWYQQTPGQGLQFLFEYFSETQRNKGNFPGRFSGRQFSNSRSEMNVSTLELGDSALYLCASSFNSVKDRNTEAFFGQGTRLTVV.

This chain connects TRBV7-9 to TRBJ2-5; 7 bases agree with TRBD1. The CDR3 is 16 residues long. Trimming cost V 7 bases and J 2 bases; bases outside gene matches: 13. Germline lookup yields CDR1 SEHNR and CDR2 FQNEAQ (reference sequence). In DNA form, the CDR3 reads TGTGCCAGCACTCTAGTGGGTTCGGGACAGCAAGAGACCCAGTACTTC. This translates into CASTLVGSGQQETQYF.

This chain uses TRBV19 with TRBJ1-1; D uncertain. CDR1 LNHDA and CDR2 SQIVND come from the germline V gene (reference sequence). Trimming removed 0 bases from V and 0 bases from J, with 8 bases in between. The CDR3 extends over 15 amino acids. This chain's CDR3 is CASSIDLEMNTEAFF. The CDR3 DNA reads TGTGCCAGTAGTATAGATCTCGAGATGAACACTGAAGCTTTCTTT.

V is TRBV7-6 and J is TRBJ2-2; 9 nucleotides agree with TRBD2. This CDR3 spans 16 amino acids. The germline V gene has CDR1 SGHVS and CDR2 FNYEAQ. V lost 3 bases, J lost 4 bases, and 6 bases stayed unmatched. The CDR3 DNA reads as TGTGCCAGCAGCTTGGCGGGGGGGCCCGGCACCGGGGAGCTGTTTTTT. Encoded protein: CASSLAGGPGTGELFF. The whole variable domain, remainder taken from reference TRBV7-6 and TRBJ2-2, is GAGVSQSPRYKVTKRGQDVALRCDPISGHVSLYWYRQALGQGPEFLTYFNYEAQQDKSGLPNDRFSAERPEGSISTLTIQRTEQRDSAMYRCASSLAGGPGTGELFFGEGSRLTVL.

The CDR3 loop reads CASSYSWGEADNEQFF. The CDR3 bases are TGTGCCAGCAGTTATTCGTGGGGCGAGGCTGACAATGAGCAGTTCTTC. This chain links TRBV6-5 with TRBJ2-1; a weak D match, TRBD1 (5 bases). Germline CDR1 reads MNHEY; CDR2 reads SVGAGI. The length of the CDR3 is 16 residues. Trimming removed 3 bases at V and 5 bases at J, with 17 bases between.

This rearrangement joins TRBV6-6 to TRBJ2-7, with a tentative D call TRBD2 (5 bases). The CDR3 is 14 amino acids. Deletions cut 7 bases from V and 6 bases from J, with 19 bases between. CDR1 MNHNY and CDR2 SVGAGI come from the germline V gene (reference sequence). The CDR3 nucleotides are TGTGCCAGCACCCCAATCCCGGGGTTAGGCGAGCAGTACTTC. Encoded protein: CASTPIPGLGEQYF.

The chain couples TRBV9 to TRBJ2-7; D might be TRBD2 (6 bases). From germline, CDR1 is SGDLS and CDR2 YYNGEE. V was clipped by 0 bases and J by 3 bases, with 13 bases between them. CDR3 size: 15 residues. CDR3 nucleotides: TGTGCCAGCAGCGTAGAGGGGACTCTGGACTACGAGCAGTACTTC. Translation: CASSVEGTLDYEQYF.

The chain uses TRBV5-6 and TRBJ1-2; D might be TRBD1 (6 bases). The CDR3 loop spans 14 amino acids. The germline V and J ends were trimmed by 2 bases and 2 bases, with 10 bases remaining between them. Germline CDR1 SGHDT, CDR2 YYEEEE. CDR3 region: CASSFPDRNYGYTF. The CDR3 region has the DNA TGTGCCAGCAGCTTCCCGGACAGAAACTATGGCTACACCTTC. The whole variable domain, filled in from reference TRBV5-6 and TRBJ1-2, reads DAGVTQSPTHLIKTRGQQVTLRCSPKSGHDTVSWYQQALGQGPQFIFQYYEEEERQRGNFPDRFSGHQFPNYSSELNVNALLLGDSALYLCASSFPDRNYGYTFGSGTRLTVV.

With respect to this clone: The sample has other DNA sequences that encode this CDR3 too. The chain employs TRBV29-1 and TRBJ2-7; TRBD1 matches at 10 bases. Losses at the gene ends were 1 base for V and 2 bases for J; bases not matched to a gene: 2. This CDR3 has 14 residues. Germline lookup yields CDR1 SQVTM and CDR2 ANQGSEA. CDR3 bases: TGCAGCGTTGAAGCGGGGACAGGGGCCTACGAGCAGTACTTC. Amino acid sequence: CSVEAGTGAYEQYF.

The V call is TRBV7-9, the J call TRBJ1-2; D is possibly TRBD1 (6 bases). The CDR3 length is 15 residues. In germline, CDR1 is SEHNR, CDR2 FQNEAQ (reference sequence). Trimming removed 3 bases from V and 7 bases from J, with 18 bases in between. The CDR3 nucleotides read TGTGCCAGCAGCTTTGGGTCGGGAGGGGGAAGTGGCTACACCTTC. It is translated as CASSFGSGGGSGYTF.

The rearrangement uses TRBV7-8 and TRBJ2-7; D uncertain. Trimming stripped 0 bases from V and 2 bases from J, with 14 bases between. CDR1 is SGHVS, CDR2 FQNEAQ, per germline. This CDR3 has 16 residues. The CDR3 region is CASSLAPAVNPYEQYF. CDR3 bases: TGTGCCAGCAGCTTAGCTCCGGCCGTGAATCCCTACGAGCAGTACTTC.

In the case of this clone: Other DNA sequences of this sample code for an identical CDR3. The rearrangement joins TRBV9 to TRBJ1-2; maybe TRBD1 (6 bases). This CDR3 is 13 amino acids long. Trimming removed 3 bases from V and 2 bases from J, with 8 bases in between. Germline loops: CDR1 SGDLS, CDR2 YYNGEE. The CDR3 is CASSADRNYGYTF. As DNA, the CDR3 is TGTGCCAGCAGCGCGGACAGAAACTATGGCTACACCTTC.

The V gene is TRBV10-3, the J gene TRBJ1-1, with D unclear. V was pared by 1 base and J by 3 bases, with 9 bases between. Germline loops: CDR1 ENHRY, CDR2 SYGVKD. The CDR3 contains 14 residues. CDR3: CAISEFQSDTEAFF. The CDR3 bases are TGTGCCATCAGTGAGTTTCAGTCTGACACTGAAGCTTTCTTT.